What follows describes a single T cell receptor (beta chain). The record originates from a study of radiation and T cells in renal cell carcinoma. The data were produced by immunoSEQ multiplex PCR, yet TCRdb's version contains in-frame clones alone and is incomplete. The repertoire holds just over 150,000 clones, with around 90% as singletons. Germline assignment: CDR1 MNHEY and CDR2 SVGAGI. With 7 bases removed from V and 6 bases from J, the gap between germline ends came to 13 bases. The CDR3 covers 13 residues. The sample's time point: blood 2 weeks post-SBRT. Treatment meaning: 15 Gy SBRT to primary tumor, nephrectomy 4 weeks later. This renal cell carcinoma was of the clear cell type.

This receptor was obtained from a woman between 50 and 59 years old with renal cell carcinoma. The chain has TRBV6-5 and TRBJ2-1, with D perhaps TRBD2 (5 bases). The sequenced sample was blood, obtained from a patient whose treatment included radiotherapy and nephrectomy. The CDR3 DNA is TGTGCCAGCACTAGACTTGCGGGCAATGAGCAGTTCTTC. It translates to CASTRLAGNEQFF.